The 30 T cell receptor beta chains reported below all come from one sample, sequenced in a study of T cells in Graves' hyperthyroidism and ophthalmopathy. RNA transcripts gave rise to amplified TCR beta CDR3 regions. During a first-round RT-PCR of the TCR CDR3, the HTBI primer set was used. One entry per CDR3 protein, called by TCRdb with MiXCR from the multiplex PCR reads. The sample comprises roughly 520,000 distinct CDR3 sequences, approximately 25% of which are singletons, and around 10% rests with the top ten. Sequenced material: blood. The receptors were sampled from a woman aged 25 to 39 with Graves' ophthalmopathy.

CDR3 DNA sequence: TGCGCCAGCAGCTTGATGGGGAGTGCCGGGGAGCTGTTTTTT. It translates to CASSLMGSAGELFF. The chain recombines TRBV5-1 with TRBJ2-2; D is perhaps TRBD2 (5 bases). Germline V gives CDR1 SGHRS, CDR2 YFSETQ. V was cut by 1 base and J by 6 bases, with 10 bases left in between. CDR3 size: 14 residues.

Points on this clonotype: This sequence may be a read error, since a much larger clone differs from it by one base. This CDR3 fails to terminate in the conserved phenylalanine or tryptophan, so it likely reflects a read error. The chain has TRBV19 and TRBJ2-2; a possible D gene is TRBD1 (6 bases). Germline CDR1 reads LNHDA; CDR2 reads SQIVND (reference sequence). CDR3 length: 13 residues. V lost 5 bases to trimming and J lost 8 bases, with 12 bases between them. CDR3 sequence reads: CASSSQGLGELFL. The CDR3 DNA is TGTGCCAGTAGTTCACAGGGTTTGGGGGAGCTGTTTTTG.

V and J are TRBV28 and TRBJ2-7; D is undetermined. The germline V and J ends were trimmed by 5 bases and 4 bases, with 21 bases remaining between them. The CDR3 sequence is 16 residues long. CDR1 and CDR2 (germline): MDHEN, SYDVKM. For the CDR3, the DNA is TGTGCCAGCAGTCCTTTTTTTAGACAACTATTATACGAGCAGTACTTC. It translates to CASSPFFRQLLYEQYF.

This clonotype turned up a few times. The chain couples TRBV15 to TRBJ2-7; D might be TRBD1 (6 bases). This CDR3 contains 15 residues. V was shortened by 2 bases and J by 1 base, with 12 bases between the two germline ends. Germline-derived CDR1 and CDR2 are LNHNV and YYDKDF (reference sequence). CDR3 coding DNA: TGTGCCACCAGCAGAAACTACAGGGCGTCCTACGAGCAGTACTTC. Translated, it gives CATSRNYRASYEQYF.

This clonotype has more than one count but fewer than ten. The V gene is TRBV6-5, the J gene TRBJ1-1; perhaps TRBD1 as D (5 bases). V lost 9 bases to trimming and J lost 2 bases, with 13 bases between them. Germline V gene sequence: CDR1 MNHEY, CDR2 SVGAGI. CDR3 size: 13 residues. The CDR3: CARKQVANTEAFF. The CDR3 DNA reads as TGTGCCAGGAAACAGGTAGCCAACACTGAAGCTTTCTTT.

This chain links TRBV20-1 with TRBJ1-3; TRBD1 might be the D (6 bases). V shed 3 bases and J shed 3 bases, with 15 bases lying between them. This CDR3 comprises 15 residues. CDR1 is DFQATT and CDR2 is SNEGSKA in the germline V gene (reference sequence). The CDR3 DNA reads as TGCAGTGCTAGGGAACAGGGTCGACATGGAAACACCATATATTTT. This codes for CSAREQGRHGNTIYF.

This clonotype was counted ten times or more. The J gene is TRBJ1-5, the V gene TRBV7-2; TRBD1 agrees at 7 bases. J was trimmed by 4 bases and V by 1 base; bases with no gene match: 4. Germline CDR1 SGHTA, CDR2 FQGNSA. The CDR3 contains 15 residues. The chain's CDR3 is CASSLVAGGNQPQHF. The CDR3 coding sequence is TGTGCCAGCAGCTTAGTGGCAGGGGGGAATCAGCCCCAGCATTTT.

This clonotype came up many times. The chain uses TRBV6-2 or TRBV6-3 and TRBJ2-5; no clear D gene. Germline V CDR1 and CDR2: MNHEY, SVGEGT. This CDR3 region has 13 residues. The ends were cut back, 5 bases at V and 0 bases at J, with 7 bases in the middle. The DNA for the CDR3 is TGTGCCAGCAGTCACGACAACCAAGAGACCCAGTACTTC. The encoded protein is CASSHDNQETQYF.

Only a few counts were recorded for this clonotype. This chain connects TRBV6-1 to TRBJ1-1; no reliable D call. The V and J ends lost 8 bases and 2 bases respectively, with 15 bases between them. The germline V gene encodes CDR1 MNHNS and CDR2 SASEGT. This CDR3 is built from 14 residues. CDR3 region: CASRIKTGNTEAFF. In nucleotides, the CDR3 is TGTGCCAGCCGGATAAAAACGGGTAACACTGAAGCTTTCTTT.

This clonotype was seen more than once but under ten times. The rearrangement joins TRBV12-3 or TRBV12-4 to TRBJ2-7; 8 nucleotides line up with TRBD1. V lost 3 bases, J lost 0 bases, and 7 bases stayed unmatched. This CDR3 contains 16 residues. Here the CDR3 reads CASSFGQGKGSYEQYF. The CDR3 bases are TGTGCCAGCAGTTTCGGACAGGGAAAGGGCTCCTACGAGCAGTACTTC.

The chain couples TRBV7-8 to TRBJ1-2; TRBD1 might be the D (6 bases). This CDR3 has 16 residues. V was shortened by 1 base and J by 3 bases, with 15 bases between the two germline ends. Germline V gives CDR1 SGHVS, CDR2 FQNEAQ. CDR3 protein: CASSLDGTPLYYGYTF. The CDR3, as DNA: TGTGCCAGCAGCTTAGATGGGACACCTCTCTACTATGGCTACACCTTC. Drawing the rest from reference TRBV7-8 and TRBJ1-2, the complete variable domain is GAGVSQSPRYKVAKRGQDVALRCDPISGHVSLFWYQQALGQGPEFLTYFQNEAQLDKSGLPSDRFFAERPEGSVSTLKIQRTQQEDSAVYLCASSLDGTPLYYGYTFGSGTRLTVV.

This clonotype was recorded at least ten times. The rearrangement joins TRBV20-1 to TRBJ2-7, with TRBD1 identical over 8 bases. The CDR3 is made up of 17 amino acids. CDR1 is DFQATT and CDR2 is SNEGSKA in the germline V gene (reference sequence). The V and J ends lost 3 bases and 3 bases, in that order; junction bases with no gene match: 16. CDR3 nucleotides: TGCAGTGCTAGGGACAGGGCCTCTTTCGGGTCTTACTACGAGCAGTACTTC. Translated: CSARDRASFGSYYEQYF.

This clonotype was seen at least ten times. CDR3 in DNA: TGTGCCAGCAGTTCGACAACCAACTACGAGCAGTACTTC. Translating gives CASSSTTNYEQYF. The V call is TRBV6-2 or TRBV6-3, the J call TRBJ2-7; D is ambiguous. With 4 bases removed from V and 3 bases from J, the gap between germline ends came to 10 bases. There are 13 residues in the CDR3. Germline V gene lookup returns CDR1 MNHEY and CDR2 SVGEGT.

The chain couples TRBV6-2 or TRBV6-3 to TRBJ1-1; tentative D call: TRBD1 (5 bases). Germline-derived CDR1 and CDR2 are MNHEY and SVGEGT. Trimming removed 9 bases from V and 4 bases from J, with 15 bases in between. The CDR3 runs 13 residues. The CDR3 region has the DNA TGTGCCAGTACTCGGGACGGCCCCACTGAAGCTTTCTTT. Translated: CASTRDGPTEAFF.

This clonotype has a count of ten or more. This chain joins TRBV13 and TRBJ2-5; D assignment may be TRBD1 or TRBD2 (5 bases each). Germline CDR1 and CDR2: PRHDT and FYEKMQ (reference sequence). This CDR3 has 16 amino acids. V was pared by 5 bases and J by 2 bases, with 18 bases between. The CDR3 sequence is CASSPRGWQGQETQYF. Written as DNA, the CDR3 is TGTGCCAGCAGCCCCCGAGGGTGGCAGGGACAAGAGACCCAGTACTTC.

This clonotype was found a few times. The CDR3 is CASSLAGAAKNIQYF. The CDR3 nucleotides are TGTGCCAGCAGTTTAGCGGGGGCTGCCAAAAACATTCAGTACTTC. The chain combines TRBV12-3 or TRBV12-4 with TRBJ2-4; D may be TRBD1 (6 bases). This CDR3 is built from 15 residues. The V gene lost 0 bases and the J gene lost 1 base, with 7 bases spanning the gap.

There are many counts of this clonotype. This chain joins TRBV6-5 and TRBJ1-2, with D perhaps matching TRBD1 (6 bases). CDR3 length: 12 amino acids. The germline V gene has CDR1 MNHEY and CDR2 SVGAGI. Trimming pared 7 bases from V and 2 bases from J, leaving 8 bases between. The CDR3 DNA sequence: TGTGCCAGCAAAGACAGGAACTATGGCTACACCTTC. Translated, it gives CASKDRNYGYTF.

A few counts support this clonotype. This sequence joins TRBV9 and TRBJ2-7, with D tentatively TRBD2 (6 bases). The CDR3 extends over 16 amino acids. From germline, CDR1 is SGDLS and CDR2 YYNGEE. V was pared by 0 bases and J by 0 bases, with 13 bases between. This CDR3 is CASSVDGTGGSYEQYF. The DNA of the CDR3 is TGTGCCAGCAGCGTAGATGGGACCGGGGGCTCCTACGAGCAGTACTTC.

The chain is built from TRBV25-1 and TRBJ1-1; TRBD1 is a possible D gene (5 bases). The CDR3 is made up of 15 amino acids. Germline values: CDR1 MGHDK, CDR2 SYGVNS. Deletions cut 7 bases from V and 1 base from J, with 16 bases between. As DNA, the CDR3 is TGTGCCAGCAATCTCCAGGGTGCGGCGAACACTGAAGCTTTCTTT. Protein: CASNLQGAANTEAFF.

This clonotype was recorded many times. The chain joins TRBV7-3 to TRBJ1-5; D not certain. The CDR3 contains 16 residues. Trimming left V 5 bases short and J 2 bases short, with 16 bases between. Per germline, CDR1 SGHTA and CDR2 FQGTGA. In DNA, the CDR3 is TGTGCCAGCAGCACGAGGTCGTGGGGTGGCAATCAGCCCCAGCATTTT. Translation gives CASSTRSWGGNQPQHF. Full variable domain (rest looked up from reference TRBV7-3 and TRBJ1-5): GAGVSQTPSNKVTEKGKYVELRCDPISGHTALYWYRQSLGQGPEFLIYFQGTGAADDSGLPNDRFFAVRPEGSVSTLKIQRTERGDSAVYLCASSTRSWGGNQPQHFGDGTRLSIL.

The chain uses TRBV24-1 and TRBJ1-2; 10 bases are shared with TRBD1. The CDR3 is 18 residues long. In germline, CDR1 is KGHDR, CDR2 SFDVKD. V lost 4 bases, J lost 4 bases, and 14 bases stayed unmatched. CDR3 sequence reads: CATSEAWGQGSASYGYTF. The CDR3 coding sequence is TGTGCCACCAGTGAGGCGTGGGGACAGGGGTCCGCCAGCTATGGCTACACCTTC.

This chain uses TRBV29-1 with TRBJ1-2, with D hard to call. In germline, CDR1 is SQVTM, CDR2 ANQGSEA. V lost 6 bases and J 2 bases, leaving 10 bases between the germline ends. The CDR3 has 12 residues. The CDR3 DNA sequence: TGCAGCGTGGGCAGCCCGAACTATGGCTACACCTTC. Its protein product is CSVGSPNYGYTF.

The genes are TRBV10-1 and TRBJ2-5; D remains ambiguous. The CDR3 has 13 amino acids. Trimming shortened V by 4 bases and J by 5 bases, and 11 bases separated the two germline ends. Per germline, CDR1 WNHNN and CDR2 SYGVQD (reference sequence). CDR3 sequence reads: CASSGKVGETQYF. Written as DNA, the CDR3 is TGCGCCAGCAGTGGTAAAGTGGGGGAGACCCAGTACTTC.

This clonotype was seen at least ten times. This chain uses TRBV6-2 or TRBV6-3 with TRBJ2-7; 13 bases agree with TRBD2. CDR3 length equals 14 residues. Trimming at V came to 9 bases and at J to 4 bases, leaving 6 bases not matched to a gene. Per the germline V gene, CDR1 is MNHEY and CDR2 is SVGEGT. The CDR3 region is CASRTSGGAYEQYF. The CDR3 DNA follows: TGTGCCAGTCGGACTAGCGGGGGAGCATACGAGCAGTACTTC.

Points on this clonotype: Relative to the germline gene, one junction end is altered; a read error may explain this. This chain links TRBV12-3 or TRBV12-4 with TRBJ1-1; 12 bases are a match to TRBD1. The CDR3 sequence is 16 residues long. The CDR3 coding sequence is TGTGCCATCAGTGGGGGACAGGGGGCGCGAGAAACTGAAGCTTTCTTT. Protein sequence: CAISGGQGARETEAFF.

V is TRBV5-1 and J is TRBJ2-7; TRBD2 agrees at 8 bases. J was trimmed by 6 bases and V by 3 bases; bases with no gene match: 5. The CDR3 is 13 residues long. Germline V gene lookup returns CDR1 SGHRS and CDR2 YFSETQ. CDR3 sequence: CASSSGLGGEQYF. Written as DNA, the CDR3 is TGCGCCAGCAGCTCGGGACTAGGCGGCGAGCAGTACTTC.

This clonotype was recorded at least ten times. In nucleotides, the CDR3 is TGCGCCAGCAGCCAAGATCAAGGTAGCTATGGCTACACCTTC. Its translation is CASSQDQGSYGYTF. The chain employs TRBV4-3 and TRBJ1-2; D call uncertain. The CDR3 sequence is 14 residues long. V dropped 0 bases and J dropped 4 bases, with 9 bases sitting between them. CDR1 is LGHNA and CDR2 is YSLEER in the germline V gene.

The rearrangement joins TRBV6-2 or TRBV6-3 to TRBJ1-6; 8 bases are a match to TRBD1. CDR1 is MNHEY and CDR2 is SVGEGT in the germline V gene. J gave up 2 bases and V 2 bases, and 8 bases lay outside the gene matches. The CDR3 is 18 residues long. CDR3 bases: TGTGCCAGCAGTTACGAGACAGGGGCGATTGCCTATAATTCACCCCTCCACTTT. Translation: CASSYETGAIAYNSPLHF.

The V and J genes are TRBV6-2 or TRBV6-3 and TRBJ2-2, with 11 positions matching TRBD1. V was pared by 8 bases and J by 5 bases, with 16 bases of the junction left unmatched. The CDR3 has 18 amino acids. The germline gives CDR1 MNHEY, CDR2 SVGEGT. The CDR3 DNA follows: TGTGCCAGCCCTGGGACAGGGGGTAGCGGGAGATGGACCGGGGAGCTGTTTTTT. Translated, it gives CASPGTGGSGRWTGELFF.

CDR3 in DNA: TGTGCCACCAGTGATTTGCGGGACAGGGATAAATCTGGGGCCAACGTCCTGACTTTC. It specifies CATSDLRDRDKSGANVLTF. V and J are TRBV24-1 and TRBJ2-6; 9 positions agree with TRBD1. This CDR3 spans 19 amino acids. Trimming at V came to 0 bases and at J to 1 base, leaving 6 bases not matched to a gene. Germline values: CDR1 KGHDR, CDR2 SFDVKD.